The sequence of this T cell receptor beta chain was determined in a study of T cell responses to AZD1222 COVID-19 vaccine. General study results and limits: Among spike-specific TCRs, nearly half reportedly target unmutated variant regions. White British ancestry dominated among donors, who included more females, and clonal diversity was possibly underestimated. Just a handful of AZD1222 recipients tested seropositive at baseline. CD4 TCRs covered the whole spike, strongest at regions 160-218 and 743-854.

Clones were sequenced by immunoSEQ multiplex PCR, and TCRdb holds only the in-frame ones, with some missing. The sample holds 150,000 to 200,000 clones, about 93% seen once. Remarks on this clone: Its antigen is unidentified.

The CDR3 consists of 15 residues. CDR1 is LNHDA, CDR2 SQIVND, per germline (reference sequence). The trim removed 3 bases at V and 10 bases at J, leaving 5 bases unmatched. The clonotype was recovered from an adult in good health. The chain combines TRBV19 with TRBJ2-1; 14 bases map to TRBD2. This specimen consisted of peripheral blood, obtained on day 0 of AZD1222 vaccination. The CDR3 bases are TGTGCCAGTAGTATTGCCCGGACTAGCGGGAGGGAGCAGTTCTTC. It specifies CASSIARTSGREQFF.